A selection of T cell receptor beta chains follows, all from one sample in a study of cytomegalovirus exposure and HLA in healthy donors. The protocol was immunoSEQ multiplex PCR, while the TCRdb copy is restricted to in-frame clones and leaves out a portion. The sample holds hundreds of thousands of clones, about 75% seen once. The sequenced sample was PBMCs. These receptors were obtained from a female donor in good health and CMV-seronegative. CDR3s leave out the opening cysteine and the closing phenylalanine or tryptophan. The order of the fields is clone size, J gene, V gene, CDR3 protein. Clone size is not always given. Where it is, it says once, few, many or a class for expanded clones.

>.|TRBJ2-2|TRBV11-2
ASSPRASGRSTGELF
>.|TRBJ2-3|TRBV30
AWSVGSDTQY
>.|TRBJ2-2|TRBV7-9
ASSLGLEGELF
>.|TRBJ2-1|TRBV4-1
ASSQPRNEQF
>.|TRBJ1-1|TRBV5-4
ASSPQQGLEAF
>.|TRBJ1-2|TRBV19
ASTPDREGGGYT
>.|.|TRBV25-1
ASSAGLAGIYEQY
>few|TRBJ2-7|TRBV27
ASSSQAGYEQY
>once|TRBJ1-2|TRBV5-1
ASSSGTPNYGYT
>.|TRBJ1-1|TRBV19
ASSLGPKTGNTEAF
>.|TRBJ1-1|TRBV27
ASSSGGRGREAF
>.|TRBJ1-1|TRBV6-5
ASTQAPGPEAF
>.|TRBJ1-5|TRBV4-1
ASSPQGQTGSRGNQPQH
>once|TRBJ2-7|TRBV7-9
ASSLQGIPYEQY
>.|TRBJ2-7|TRBV2
ASSWTSDNYEQY
>.|TRBJ2-3|TRBV2
ASSFAVDADTQY
>.|TRBJ2-5|TRBV7-2
ASSFQGRLQETQY
>few|TRBJ2-7|TRBV5-1
ASSLEGTFYEQY
>.|TRBJ2-7|TRBV7-2
ASSPSRDRNYEQY
>.|TRBJ2-5|TRBV9
ASSASLTGVGETQY
>.|TRBJ2-3|TRBV15
ATSSRDRGTDTQY
>.|TRBJ2-5|TRBV27
ASRKDLGNQETQY
>few|TRBJ1-2|TRBV5-4
ASSLDRGAYGYT
>.|TRBJ2-1|TRBV10-1
ASSAGGRGGIDGEQF
>.|TRBJ2-5|TRBV6-4
ASPWGLAGEGQETQY
>.|TRBJ2-6|TRBV7-7
ASSATPRTGTSGANVLT
>once|TRBJ2-1|TRBV11-3
ASSPRTGTSGRKEQF
>.|.|TRBV5-1
ASSLEDSYEQY
>once|TRBJ2-7|TRBV4-1
ASRDRTGGGYEQY
>.|TRBJ2-1|TRBV6-5
ASSRGLALNEQF
>.|TRBJ1-2|TRBV18
ASSSGTGGKNGYT
>.|TRBJ1-4|TRBV18
ASSPTGTYNEKLF
>.|TRBJ1-1|TRBV19
ASSIEELPYTEAF
>.|TRBJ2-5|TRBV7-9
ASSPTSGRASETQY
>once|TRBJ1-5|TRBV10-3
AIGGQQDQPQH
>few|TRBJ2-5|TRBV7-2
ASSTGLAGGLGTQY
>.|TRBJ2-7|TRBV2
ASRTTQEQY
>.|TRBJ2-7|TRBV19
ASSQARSSYEQY
>.|TRBJ2-5|TRBV10-1
ASRRDLQETQY
>.|TRBJ2-1|TRBV28
ASSLKSGGYNEQF
>few|TRBJ2-3|TRBV5-1
ASSAGGAETGTQY
>.|TRBJ2-3|TRBV19
ASSNRFKDTQY